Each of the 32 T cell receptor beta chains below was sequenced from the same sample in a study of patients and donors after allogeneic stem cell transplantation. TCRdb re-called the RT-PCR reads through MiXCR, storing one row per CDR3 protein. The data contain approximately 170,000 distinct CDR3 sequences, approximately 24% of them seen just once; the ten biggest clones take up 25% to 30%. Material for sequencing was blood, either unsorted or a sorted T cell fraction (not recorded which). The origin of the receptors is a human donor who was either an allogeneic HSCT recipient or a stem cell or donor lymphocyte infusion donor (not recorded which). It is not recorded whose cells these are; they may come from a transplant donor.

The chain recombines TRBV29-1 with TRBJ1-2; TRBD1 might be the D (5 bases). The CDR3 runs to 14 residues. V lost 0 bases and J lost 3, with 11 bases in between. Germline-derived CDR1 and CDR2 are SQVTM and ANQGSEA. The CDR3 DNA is TGCAGCGTTGAAGAACCCCGGGACCACTATGGCTACACCTTC. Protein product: CSVEEPRDHYGYTF.

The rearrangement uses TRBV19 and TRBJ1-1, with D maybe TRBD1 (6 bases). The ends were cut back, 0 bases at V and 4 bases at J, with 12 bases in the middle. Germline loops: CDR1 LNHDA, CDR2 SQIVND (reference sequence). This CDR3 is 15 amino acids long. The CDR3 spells CASSIERQGSTEAFF. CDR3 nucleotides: TGTGCCAGTAGTATAGAACGGCAGGGGAGCACTGAAGCTTTCTTT.

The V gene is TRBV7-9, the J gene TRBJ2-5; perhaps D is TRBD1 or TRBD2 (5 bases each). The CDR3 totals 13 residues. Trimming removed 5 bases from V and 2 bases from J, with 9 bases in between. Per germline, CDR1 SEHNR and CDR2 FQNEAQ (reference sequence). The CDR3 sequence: CASSRGEQETQYF. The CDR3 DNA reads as TGTGCCAGCAGCAGAGGGGAACAAGAGACCCAGTACTTC. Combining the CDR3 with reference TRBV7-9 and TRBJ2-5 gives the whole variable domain DTGVSQNPRHKITKRGQNVTFRCDPISEHNRLYWYRQTLGQGPEFLTYFQNEAQLEKSRLLSDRFSAERPKGSFSTLEIQRTEQGDSAMYLCASSRGEQETQYFGPGTRLLVL.

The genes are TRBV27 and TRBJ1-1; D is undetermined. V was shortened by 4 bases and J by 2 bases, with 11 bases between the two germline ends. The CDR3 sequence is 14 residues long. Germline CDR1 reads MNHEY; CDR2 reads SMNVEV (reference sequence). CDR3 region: CASSSRVTNTEAFF. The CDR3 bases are TGTGCCAGCAGTTCCCGAGTCACAAACACTGAAGCTTTCTTT.

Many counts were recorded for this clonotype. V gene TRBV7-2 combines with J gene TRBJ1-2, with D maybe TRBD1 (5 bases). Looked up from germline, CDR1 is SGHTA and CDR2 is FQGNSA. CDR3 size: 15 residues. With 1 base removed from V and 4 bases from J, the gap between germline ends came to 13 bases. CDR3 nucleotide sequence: TGTGCCAGCAGCTTAGAGACAGCGCCTCTCTATGGCTACACCTTC. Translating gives CASSLETAPLYGYTF.

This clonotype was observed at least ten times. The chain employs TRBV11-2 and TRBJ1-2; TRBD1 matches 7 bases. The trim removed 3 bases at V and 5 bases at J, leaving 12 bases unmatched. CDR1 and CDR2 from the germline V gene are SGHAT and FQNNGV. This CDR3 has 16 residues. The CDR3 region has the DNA TGTGCCAGCAGCTTGGCGCCTTCGAACAGGGGTTATGGCTACACCTTC. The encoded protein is CASSLAPSNRGYGYTF.

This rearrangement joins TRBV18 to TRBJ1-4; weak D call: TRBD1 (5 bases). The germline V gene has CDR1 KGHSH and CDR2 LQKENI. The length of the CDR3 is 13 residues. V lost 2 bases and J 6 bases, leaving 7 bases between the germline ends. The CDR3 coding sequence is TGTGCCAGCTCACCAGGAGGGGATGAAAAACTGTTTTTT. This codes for CASSPGGDEKLFF.

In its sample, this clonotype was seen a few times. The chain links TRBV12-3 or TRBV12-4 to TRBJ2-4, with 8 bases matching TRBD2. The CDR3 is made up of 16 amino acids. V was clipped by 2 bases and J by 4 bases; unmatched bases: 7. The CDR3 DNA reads TGTGCCAGCAGTTTAAGTGCGGGAGGTCGTAAAAACATTCAGTACTTC. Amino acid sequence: CASSLSAGGRKNIQYF.

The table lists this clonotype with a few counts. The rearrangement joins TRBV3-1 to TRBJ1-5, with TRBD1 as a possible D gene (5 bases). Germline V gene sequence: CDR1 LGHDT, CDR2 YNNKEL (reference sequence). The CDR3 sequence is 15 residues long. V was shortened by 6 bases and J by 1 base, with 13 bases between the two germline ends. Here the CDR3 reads CASSRGGGSNQPQHF. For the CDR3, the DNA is TGTGCCAGCAGTAGGGGTGGAGGAAGCAATCAGCCCCAGCATTTT.

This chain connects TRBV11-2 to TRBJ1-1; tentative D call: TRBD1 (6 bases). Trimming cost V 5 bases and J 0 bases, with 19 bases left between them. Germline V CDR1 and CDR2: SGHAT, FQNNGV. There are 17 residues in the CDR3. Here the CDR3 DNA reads TGTGCCAGCAGCCCTGCGCAGGGGTCATACATGAACACTGAAGCTTTCTTT. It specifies CASSPAQGSYMNTEAFF.

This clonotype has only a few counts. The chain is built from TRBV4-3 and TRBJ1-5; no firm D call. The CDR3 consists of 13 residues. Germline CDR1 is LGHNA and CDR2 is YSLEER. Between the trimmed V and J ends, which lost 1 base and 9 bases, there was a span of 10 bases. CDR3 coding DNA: TGCGCCAGCAGCCAAGTCCCCTCCGGGCCCCAGCATTTT. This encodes CASSQVPSGPQHF.

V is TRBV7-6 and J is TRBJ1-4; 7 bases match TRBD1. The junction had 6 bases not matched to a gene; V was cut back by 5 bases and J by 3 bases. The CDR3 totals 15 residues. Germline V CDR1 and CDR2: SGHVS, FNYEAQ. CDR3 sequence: CASSPEGAANEKLFF. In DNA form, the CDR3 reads TGTGCCAGCAGCCCGGAGGGGGCGGCTAATGAAAAACTGTTTTTT.

The CDR3 loop reads CASSVDSLTGELFF. CDR3 sequence (DNA): TGCGCCAGCAGCGTGGACAGTTTAACCGGGGAGCTGTTTTTT. This chain connects TRBV5-1 to TRBJ2-2; D might be TRBD1 (6 bases). The germline V and J ends were trimmed by 4 bases and 5 bases, with 12 bases remaining between them. The CDR3 covers 14 residues. Germline V CDR1 and CDR2: SGHRS, YFSETQ.

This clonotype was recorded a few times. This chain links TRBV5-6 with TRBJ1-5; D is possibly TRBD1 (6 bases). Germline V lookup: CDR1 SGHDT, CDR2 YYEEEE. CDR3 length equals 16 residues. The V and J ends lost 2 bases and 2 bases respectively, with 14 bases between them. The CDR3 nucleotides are TGTGCCAGCAGCTTCTGGGGGGCCGCGGGCAATCAGCCCCAGCATTTT. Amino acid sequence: CASSFWGAAGNQPQHF.

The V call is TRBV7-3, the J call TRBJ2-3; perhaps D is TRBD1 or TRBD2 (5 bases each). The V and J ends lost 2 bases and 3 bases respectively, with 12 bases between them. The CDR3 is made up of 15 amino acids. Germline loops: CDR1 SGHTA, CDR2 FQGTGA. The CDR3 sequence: CASSLGLGETDTQYF. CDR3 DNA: TGTGCCAGCAGCTTAGGTTTAGGGGAGACAGATACGCAGTATTTT.

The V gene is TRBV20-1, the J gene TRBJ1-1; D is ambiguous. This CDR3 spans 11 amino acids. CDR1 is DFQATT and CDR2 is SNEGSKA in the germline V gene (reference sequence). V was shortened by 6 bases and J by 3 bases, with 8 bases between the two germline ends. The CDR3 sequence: CSALRDTEAFF. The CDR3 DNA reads TGCAGTGCCCTTCGGGACACTGAAGCTTTCTTT.

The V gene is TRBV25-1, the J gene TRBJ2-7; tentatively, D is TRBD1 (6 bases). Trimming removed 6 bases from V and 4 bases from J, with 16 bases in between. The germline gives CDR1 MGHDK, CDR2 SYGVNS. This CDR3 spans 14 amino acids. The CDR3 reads CASREDSRSYEQYF. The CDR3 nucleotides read TGTGCCAGCAGGGAGGACAGTCGGTCTTACGAGCAGTACTTC.

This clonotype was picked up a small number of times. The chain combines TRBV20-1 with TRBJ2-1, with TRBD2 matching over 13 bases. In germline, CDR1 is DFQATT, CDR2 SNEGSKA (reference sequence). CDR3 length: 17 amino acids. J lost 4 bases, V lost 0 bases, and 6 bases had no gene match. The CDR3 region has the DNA TGCAGTGCTAGAGATAGGAGACTAGCGGGGGGATACAATGAGCAGTTCTTC. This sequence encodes CSARDRRLAGGYNEQFF.

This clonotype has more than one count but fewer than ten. DNA for the CDR3: TGTGCCAGCAGCCAGGCAGGGGGGGACACTGAAGCTTTCTTT. Its translation is CASSQAGGDTEAFF. V is TRBV3-1 and J is TRBJ1-1; the match to TRBD1 covers 7 bases. CDR3 length: 14 residues. Germline values: CDR1 LGHDT, CDR2 YNNKEL (reference sequence). Trimming cost V 3 bases and J 3 bases; bases outside gene matches: 4.

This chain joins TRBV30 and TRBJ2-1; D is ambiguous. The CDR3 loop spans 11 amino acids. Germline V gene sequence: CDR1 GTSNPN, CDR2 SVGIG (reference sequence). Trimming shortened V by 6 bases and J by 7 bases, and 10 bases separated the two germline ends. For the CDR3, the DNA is TGTGCCTGCCGGGCCTTGAATGAGCAGTTCTTC. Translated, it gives CACRALNEQFF.

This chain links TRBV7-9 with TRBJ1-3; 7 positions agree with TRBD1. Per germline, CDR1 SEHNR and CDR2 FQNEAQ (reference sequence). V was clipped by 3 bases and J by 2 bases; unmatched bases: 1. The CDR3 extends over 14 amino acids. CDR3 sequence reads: CASSLGQTGNTIYF. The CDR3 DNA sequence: TGTGCCAGCAGCTTGGGACAGACTGGAAACACCATATATTTT.

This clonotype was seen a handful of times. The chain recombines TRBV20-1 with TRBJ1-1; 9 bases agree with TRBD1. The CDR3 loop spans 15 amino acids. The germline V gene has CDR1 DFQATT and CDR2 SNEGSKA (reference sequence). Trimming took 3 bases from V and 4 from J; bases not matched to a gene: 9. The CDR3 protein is CSARFGTGSVTEAFF. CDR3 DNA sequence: TGCAGTGCTAGGTTCGGGACAGGGTCGGTCACTGAAGCTTTCTTT.

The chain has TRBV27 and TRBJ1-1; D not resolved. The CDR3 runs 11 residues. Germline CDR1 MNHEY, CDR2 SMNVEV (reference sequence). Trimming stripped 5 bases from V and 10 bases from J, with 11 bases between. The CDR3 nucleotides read TGTGCCAGCAGTCCCCATCCGGGAGCTTTCTTT. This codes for CASSPHPGAFF.

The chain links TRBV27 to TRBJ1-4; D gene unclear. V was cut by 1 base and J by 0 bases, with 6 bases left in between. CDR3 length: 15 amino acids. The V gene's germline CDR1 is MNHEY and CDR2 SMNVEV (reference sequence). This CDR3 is CASSLFGSTNEKLFF. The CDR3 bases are TGTGCCAGCAGTTTATTCGGGTCAACTAATGAAAAACTGTTTTTT.

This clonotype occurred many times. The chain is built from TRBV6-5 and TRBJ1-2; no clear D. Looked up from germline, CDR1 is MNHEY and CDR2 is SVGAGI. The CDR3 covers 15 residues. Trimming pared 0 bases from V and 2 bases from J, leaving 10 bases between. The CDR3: CASSYSITENYGYTF. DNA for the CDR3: TGTGCCAGCAGTTACTCGATCACAGAGAACTATGGCTACACCTTC.

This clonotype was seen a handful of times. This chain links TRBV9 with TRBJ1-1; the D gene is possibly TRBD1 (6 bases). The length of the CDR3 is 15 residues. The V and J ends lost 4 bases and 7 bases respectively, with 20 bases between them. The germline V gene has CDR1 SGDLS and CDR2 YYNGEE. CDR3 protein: CASSPHTGLNGEAFF. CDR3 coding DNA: TGTGCCAGCAGCCCGCATACAGGGTTAAACGGTGAAGCTTTCTTT.

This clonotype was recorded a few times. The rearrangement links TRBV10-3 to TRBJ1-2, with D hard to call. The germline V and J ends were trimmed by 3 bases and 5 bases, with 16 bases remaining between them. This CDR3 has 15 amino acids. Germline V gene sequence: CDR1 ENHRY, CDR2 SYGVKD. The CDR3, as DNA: TGTGCCATCAGTGAAAGTCAGGTCAAACCGTATGGCTACACCTTC. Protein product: CAISESQVKPYGYTF.

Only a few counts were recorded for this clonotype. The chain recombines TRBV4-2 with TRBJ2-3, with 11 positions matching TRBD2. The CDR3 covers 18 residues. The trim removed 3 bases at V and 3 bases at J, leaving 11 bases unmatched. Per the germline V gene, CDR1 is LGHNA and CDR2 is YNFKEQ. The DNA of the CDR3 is TGTGCCAGCAGCCACCCGGCGACTAGCGGGGAATCGACAGATACGCAGTATTTT. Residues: CASSHPATSGESTDTQYF.

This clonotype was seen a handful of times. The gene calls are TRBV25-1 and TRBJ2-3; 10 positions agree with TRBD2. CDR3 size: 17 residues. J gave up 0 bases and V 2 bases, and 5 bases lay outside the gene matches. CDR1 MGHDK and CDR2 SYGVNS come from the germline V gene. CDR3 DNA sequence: TGTGCCAGCAGTGAAGTACTAGCGGGGACTAGCACAGATACGCAGTATTTT. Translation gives CASSEVLAGTSTDTQYF.

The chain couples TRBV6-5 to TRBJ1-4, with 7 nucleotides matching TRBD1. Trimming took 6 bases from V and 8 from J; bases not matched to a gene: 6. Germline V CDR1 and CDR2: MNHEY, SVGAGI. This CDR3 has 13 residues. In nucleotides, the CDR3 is TGTGCCAGCAGCGGACGGGACAGCGAAAAACTGTTTTTT. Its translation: CASSGRDSEKLFF.

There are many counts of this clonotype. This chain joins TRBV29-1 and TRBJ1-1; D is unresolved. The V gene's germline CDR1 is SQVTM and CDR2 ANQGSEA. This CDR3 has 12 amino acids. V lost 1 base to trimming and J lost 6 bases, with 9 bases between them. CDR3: CSVEATEAEAFF. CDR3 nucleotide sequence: TGCAGCGTTGAAGCCACTGAGGCTGAAGCTTTCTTT. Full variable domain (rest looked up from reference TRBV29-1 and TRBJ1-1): SAVISQKPSRDICQRGTSLTIQCQVDSQVTMMFWYRQQPGQSLTLIATANQGSEATYESGFVIDKFPISRPNLTFSTLTVSNMSPEDSSIYLCSVEATEAEAFFGQGTRLTVV.

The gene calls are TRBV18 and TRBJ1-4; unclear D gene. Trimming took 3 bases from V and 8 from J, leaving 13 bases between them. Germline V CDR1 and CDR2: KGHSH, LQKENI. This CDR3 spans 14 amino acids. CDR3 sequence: CASSPRGKEEKLFF. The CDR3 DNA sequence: TGTGCCAGCTCACCGAGAGGGAAGGAGGAAAAACTGTTTTTT.